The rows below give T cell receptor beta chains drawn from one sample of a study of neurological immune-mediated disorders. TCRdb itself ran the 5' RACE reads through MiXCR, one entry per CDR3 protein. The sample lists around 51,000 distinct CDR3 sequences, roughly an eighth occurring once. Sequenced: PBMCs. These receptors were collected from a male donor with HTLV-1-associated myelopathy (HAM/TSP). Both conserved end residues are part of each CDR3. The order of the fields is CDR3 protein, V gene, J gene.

CDR3 protein: CSVGGVSTDTQYF; V gene: TRBV20-1; J gene: TRBJ2-3
CDR3 protein: CASSLEGQYYGYTF; V gene: TRBV5-1; J gene: TRBJ1-2
CDR3 protein: CASSLDVYNEQFF; V gene: TRBV4-3; J gene: TRBJ2-1
CDR3 protein: CSAPSGGASTDTQYF; V gene: TRBV20-1; J gene: TRBJ2-3
CDR3 protein: CASSDMRATQYF; V gene: TRBV6-1; J gene: TRBJ2-3
CDR3 protein: CASSSPTGSTGNTIYF; V gene: TRBV7-9; J gene: TRBJ1-3
CDR3 protein: CASSESGAQGTPLHF; V gene: TRBV10-2; J gene: TRBJ1-6
CDR3 protein: CASSEGSSYNSPLHF; V gene: TRBV10-1; J gene: TRBJ1-6
CDR3 protein: CASSFGTGTDTQYF; V gene: TRBV6-5; J gene: TRBJ2-3
CDR3 protein: CASSEDRRPNQPQHF; V gene: TRBV19; J gene: TRBJ1-5
CDR3 protein: CASSLNSGANVLTF; V gene: TRBV12-3/TRBV12-4; J gene: TRBJ2-6
CDR3 protein: CASSIHGGQGEKLFF; V gene: TRBV6-6; J gene: TRBJ1-4
CDR3 protein: CASCWKTGLTDTQYF; V gene: TRBV5-1; J gene: TRBJ2-3
CDR3 protein: CASSLTGNTEAFF; V gene: TRBV12-3/TRBV12-4; J gene: TRBJ1-1
CDR3 protein: CASKDTVTYEQYF; V gene: TRBV6-2/TRBV6-3; J gene: TRBJ2-7
CDR3 protein: CASSLSPGMGTEAFF; V gene: TRBV12-3/TRBV12-4; J gene: TRBJ1-1
CDR3 protein: CASSPVGTGELFF; V gene: TRBV6-1; J gene: TRBJ2-2
CDR3 protein: CASSGPTSGGAYEQYF; V gene: TRBV6-1; J gene: TRBJ2-7
CDR3 protein: CASSLGQGLNQPQHF; V gene: TRBV12-3/TRBV12-4; J gene: TRBJ1-5
CDR3 protein: CASSQTGNSEKLFF; V gene: TRBV18; J gene: TRBJ1-4
CDR3 protein: CSASGGISYEQYF; V gene: TRBV20-1; J gene: TRBJ2-7
CDR3 protein: CSVDGLSGTEAFF; V gene: TRBV29-1; J gene: TRBJ1-1
CDR3 protein: CASSRVGSYTF; V gene: TRBV3-1; J gene: TRBJ1-2
CDR3 protein: CASSLRIYEQYF; V gene: TRBV9; J gene: TRBJ2-7
CDR3 protein: CSVRGQNSNQPQHF; V gene: TRBV29-1; J gene: TRBJ1-5
CDR3 protein: CASSPSAVLETQYF; V gene: TRBV12-3/TRBV12-4; J gene: TRBJ2-5
CDR3 protein: CSVEDDSKRYGYTF; V gene: TRBV29-1; J gene: TRBJ1-2
CDR3 protein: CASTLTSGGANIQYF; V gene: TRBV2; J gene: TRBJ2-4
CDR3 protein: CASSLNRENTEAFF; V gene: TRBV7-8; J gene: TRBJ1-1
CDR3 protein: CASSVVPGGEIGELFF; V gene: TRBV9; J gene: TRBJ2-2
CDR3 protein: CASSLEPTGVTEAFF; V gene: TRBV5-5; J gene: TRBJ1-1
CDR3 protein: CASSPSPQVHYGYTF; V gene: TRBV7-2; J gene: TRBJ1-2
CDR3 protein: CAISEFGNTIYF; V gene: TRBV10-3; J gene: TRBJ1-3
CDR3 protein: CASSLMTSGAETKYF; V gene: TRBV7-9; J gene: TRBJ2-5
CDR3 protein: CASNILGMETQYF; V gene: TRBV5-1; J gene: TRBJ2-5
CDR3 protein: CASSYSVGQNTEAFF; V gene: TRBV6-2/TRBV6-3; J gene: TRBJ1-1
CDR3 protein: CASTDRGPRHEQFF; V gene: TRBV6-2/TRBV6-3; J gene: TRBJ2-1
CDR3 protein: CAITGWINTQAFF; V gene: TRBV10-3; J gene: TRBJ1-1
CDR3 protein: CASSLAGSTDTQYF; V gene: TRBV4-3; J gene: TRBJ2-3
CDR3 protein: CAIRPPEQETQYF; V gene: TRBV10-3; J gene: TRBJ2-5
CDR3 protein: CASTPGWDAAEAFF; V gene: TRBV5-1; J gene: TRBJ1-1
CDR3 protein: CASSRGTVVYEQYF; V gene: TRBV3-1; J gene: TRBJ2-7
CDR3 protein: CSAWGTGTYEQYF; V gene: TRBV29-1; J gene: TRBJ2-7
CDR3 protein: CASTYNGQSNQPQHF; V gene: TRBV12-3/TRBV12-4; J gene: TRBJ1-5
CDR3 protein: CASSLAEAVNSPLHF; V gene: TRBV7-6; J gene: TRBJ1-6
CDR3 protein: CASNDNRAEAFF; V gene: TRBV4-2; J gene: TRBJ1-1
CDR3 protein: CASSLRDRTPGELFF; V gene: TRBV11-2; J gene: TRBJ2-2
CDR3 protein: CASSSDRDPDTQYF; V gene: TRBV28; J gene: TRBJ2-3
CDR3 protein: CASSLVLETQYF; V gene: TRBV5-1; J gene: TRBJ2-5
CDR3 protein: CATSDLTSLPDTQYF; V gene: TRBV24-1; J gene: TRBJ2-3
CDR3 protein: CSARAVRGLTYNEQFF; V gene: TRBV20-1; J gene: TRBJ2-1
CDR3 protein: CASSDPRENTEAFF; V gene: TRBV12-3/TRBV12-4; J gene: TRBJ1-1
CDR3 protein: CSARPGTGVYEQYF; V gene: TRBV20-1; J gene: TRBJ2-7
CDR3 protein: CASSLLGLQGNEQFF; V gene: TRBV7-8; J gene: TRBJ2-1
CDR3 protein: CASSSDRGRGTGELFF; V gene: TRBV11-3; J gene: TRBJ2-2